The 16 T cell receptor beta chains in this list originate from one sample, sequenced in a study of T cell responses to AZD1222 COVID-19 vaccine. TCRdb's copy holds only in-frame clones and misses some; the assay was immunoSEQ multiplex PCR. Of under 150,000 clones detected, around 90% appear once; the ten largest clones hold around 3%. Sequenced material: peripheral blood, taken on day 0 of AZD1222 vaccination. The receptors shown here come from an adult in good health.

The chain uses TRBV19 and TRBJ1-5; D is unclear. The CDR3 is 12 residues long. V gave up 8 bases and J gave up 7 bases, with 12 bases separating them. Germline V CDR1 and CDR2: LNHDA, SQIVND (reference sequence). As DNA, the CDR3 is TGTGCCAGTCGCTTAGGGCGCCAGCCCCAGCATTTT. Translated, it gives CASRLGRQPQHF.

V and J are TRBV5-8 and TRBJ2-3, with D perhaps assigned TRBD1 or TRBD2 (5 bases each). The CDR3 is 13 amino acids. Germline CDR1 and CDR2: SGHTS and YDEGEE. Trimming shortened V by 2 bases and J by 5 bases, and 9 bases separated the two germline ends. The CDR3 sequence: CASSFKGRDTQYF. The CDR3 DNA is TGTGCCAGCAGCTTCAAGGGACGAGATACGCAGTATTTT.

The rearrangement joins TRBV11-3 to TRBJ2-3; TRBD2 agrees at 9 bases. Germline lookup yields CDR1 SGHNT and CDR2 YENEEA. The CDR3 consists of 15 residues. The V and J ends lost 6 bases and 2 bases, in that order; junction bases with no gene match: 6. The CDR3 region is CASRSSSGVTDTQYF. The CDR3 nucleotides are TGTGCCAGCAGGAGTTCTAGCGGGGTCACAGATACGCAGTATTTT.

The J gene is TRBJ2-7, the V gene TRBV19, with 11 bases aligning to TRBD2. The CDR3 covers 16 residues. Per germline, CDR1 LNHDA and CDR2 SQIVND (reference sequence). With V trimmed by 6 bases and J by 3 bases, 10 bases remained unmatched. The DNA of the CDR3 is TGTGCCAGTAGGCCCAGGCTAGCGGGAGGTCTCTACGAGCAGTACTTC. The encoded protein is CASRPRLAGGLYEQYF.

CDR3 region: CASSSGQGDYYGYTF. DNA for the CDR3: TGTGCCAGCAGCTCAGGACAGGGAGACTACTATGGCTACACCTTC. The rearrangement uses TRBV7-9 and TRBJ1-2; 8 bases fit TRBD1. The junction had 7 bases not matched to a gene; V was cut back by 4 bases and J by 3 bases. Germline CDR1 is SEHNR and CDR2 is FQNEAQ (reference sequence). This CDR3 region has 15 residues.

The CDR3 sequence is CASSHSPGLAGGRSTDTQYF. The DNA for the CDR3 is TGCGCCAGCAGCCACTCACCGGGACTAGCGGGGGGCCGGAGCACAGATACGCAGTATTTT. The chain links TRBV4-1 to TRBJ2-3; TRBD2 matches at 15 bases. With 3 bases clipped from V and 0 bases from J, the junction kept 10 bases outside the gene matches. The CDR3 length is 20 residues. Germline lookup yields CDR1 MGHRA and CDR2 YSYEKL.

CDR3 DNA: TGCGCCAGCAGTCCGCTGACGTCCTCCTACGAGCAGTACTTC. This sequence encodes CASSPLTSSYEQYF. The gene calls are TRBV10-1 and TRBJ2-7; no reliable D call. This CDR3 is 14 amino acids long. V shed 5 bases and J shed 0 bases, with 11 bases lying between them. Germline CDR1 and CDR2: WNHNN and SYGVQD (reference sequence).

The chain employs TRBV28 and TRBJ1-1; weak D call: TRBD1 (5 bases). This CDR3 is 17 amino acids long. Germline V gene data show CDR1 as MDHEN and CDR2 as SYDVKM. Between the trimmed V and J ends, which lost 3 bases and 0 bases, there was a span of 17 bases. As DNA, the CDR3 is TGTGCCAGCAGTTTTTTAGGCAGGGTAGGGATGAACACTGAAGCTTTCTTT. This gives the protein CASSFLGRVGMNTEAFF.

V usage is TRBV6-2 or TRBV6-3 and J usage is TRBJ1-6; D not certain. V was clipped by 2 bases and J by 8 bases, with 10 bases between them. Germline V gene sequence: CDR1 MNHEY, CDR2 SVGEGT. The CDR3 contains 14 residues. The CDR3 is CASSYPNTDSPLHF. The CDR3 DNA sequence: TGTGCCAGCAGTTACCCTAACACGGATTCACCCCTCCACTTT.

The V call is TRBV2, the J call TRBJ1-1; D ambiguous. Between the trimmed V and J ends, which lost 3 bases and 4 bases, there was a span of 9 bases. CDR1 and CDR2 from the germline V gene are SNHLY and FYNNEI. This CDR3 contains 13 residues. The CDR3 reads CASSERSITEAFF. CDR3 nucleotides: TGTGCCAGCAGTGAGAGGTCGATCACTGAAGCTTTCTTT. The whole variable domain, filled in from reference TRBV2 and TRBJ1-1, reads EPEVTQTPSHQVTQMGQEVILRCVPISNHLYFYWYRQILGQKVEFLVSFYNNEISEKSEIFDDQFSVERPDGSNFTLKIRSTKLEDSAMYFCASSERSITEAFFGQGTRLTVV.

The rearrangement joins TRBV27 to TRBJ2-7; 7 bases agree with TRBD1. The CDR3 extends over 13 amino acids. Germline loops: CDR1 MNHEY, CDR2 SMNVEV (reference sequence). With 10 bases clipped from V and 0 bases from J, the junction kept 6 bases outside the gene matches. CDR3 loop: CATLDRISYEQYF. The DNA for the CDR3 is TGTGCCACCCTGGACAGGATCTCCTACGAGCAGTACTTC.

The genes are TRBV15 and TRBJ2-5; no reliable D call. The germline V gene has CDR1 LNHNV and CDR2 YYDKDF (reference sequence). V shed 8 bases and J shed 2 bases, with 12 bases lying between them. This CDR3 spans 13 amino acids. The CDR3 DNA follows: TGTGCCACCCGTCAGCTGCCACAAGAGACCCAGTACTTC. Its translation is CATRQLPQETQYF.

This chain joins TRBV5-1 and TRBJ2-5; 10 bases fit TRBD2. With V trimmed by 3 bases and J by 5 bases, 7 bases remained unmatched. Per the germline V gene, CDR1 is SGHRS and CDR2 is YFSETQ. This CDR3 spans 15 amino acids. This chain's CDR3 is CASSWNLAGAETQYF. The DNA for the CDR3 is TGCGCCAGCAGCTGGAACCTAGCGGGGGCGGAGACCCAGTACTTC.

The chain has TRBV6-5 and TRBJ2-7; tentatively, D is TRBD1 (6 bases). The CDR3 is made up of 12 amino acids. Per the germline V gene, CDR1 is MNHEY and CDR2 is SVGAGI. V was pared by 7 bases and J by 2 bases, with 9 bases between. The CDR3 sequence is CASTWGPYEQYF. The CDR3 DNA reads TGTGCCAGCACTTGGGGGCCCTACGAGCAGTACTTC.

This chain connects TRBV4-2 to TRBJ1-1, with D unclear. CDR3 length equals 12 residues. V shed 4 bases and J shed 3 bases, with 6 bases lying between them. CDR1 and CDR2 (germline): LGHNA, YNFKEQ. CDR3 loop: CASSPGYTEAFF. CDR3 in DNA: TGTGCCAGCAGCCCAGGTTACACTGAAGCTTTCTTT.

The chain recombines TRBV28 with TRBJ2-7, with 10 bases aligning to TRBD2. Looked up from germline, CDR1 is MDHEN and CDR2 is SYDVKM. Trimming took 7 bases from V and 6 from J; bases not matched to a gene: 12. CDR3 length: 15 amino acids. CDR3 sequence reads: CASTPGLAGAREQYF. The CDR3 nucleotides read TGTGCCAGCACCCCAGGGCTAGCGGGAGCACGCGAGCAGTACTTC. The variable domain in full, completed from reference TRBV28 and TRBJ2-7, reads DVKVTQSSRYLVKRTGEKVFLECVQDMDHENMFWYRQDPGLGLRLIYFSYDVKMKEKGDIPEGYSVSREKKERFSLILESASTNQTSMYLCASTPGLAGAREQYFGPGTRLTVT.